The next 24 T cell receptor beta chains were all read from a single sample in a study of glioma-infiltrating T cells. Amplification of TCR alpha and beta CDR3 regions from RNA used iRepertoire nested multiplex PCR. One entry per CDR3 protein, called by TCRdb with MiXCR from the multiplex PCR reads. The sample has around 100,000 distinct CDR3 sequences, roughly 30% seen once. The sequencing sample was made of glioma tissue, nonneoplastic brain tissue, or PBMCs (not recorded which). The source of these receptors is a human donor with low-grade glioma or glioblastoma, undergoing nonglioma brain surgery, or in good health (not recorded which).

This clonotype was counted many times. The chain uses TRBV6-1 and TRBJ2-3; 7 bases agree with TRBD2. Per the germline V gene, CDR1 is MNHNS and CDR2 is SASEGT. Trimming at V came to 5 bases and at J to 2 bases, leaving 4 bases not matched to a gene. CDR3 length: 14 amino acids. The CDR3 DNA follows: TGTGCCAGCAGTAAGCGGGGCATCACAGATACGCAGTATTTT. It translates to CASSKRGITDTQYF.

The V and J genes are TRBV30 and TRBJ1-5; D is possibly TRBD1 (5 bases). The V gene's germline CDR1 is GTSNPN and CDR2 SVGIG (reference sequence). Trimming took off 3 bases at V and 4 bases at J, with 13 bases between the two ends. The CDR3 totals 14 residues. The CDR3 region is CAWSPGGENQPQHF. The CDR3 nucleotides are TGTGCCTGGAGCCCTGGGGGTGAAAATCAGCCCCAGCATTTT. The variable domain in full, completed from reference TRBV30 and TRBJ1-5, reads SQTIHQWPATLVQPVGSPLSLECTVEGTSNPNLYWYRQAAGRGLQLLFYSVGIGQISSEVPQNLSASRPQDRQFILSSKKLLLSDSGFYLCAWSPGGENQPQHFGDGTRLSIL.

The chain links TRBV6-5 to TRBJ2-3, with TRBD2 as a possible D gene (5 bases). The CDR3 length is 17 residues. CDR1 MNHEY and CDR2 SVGAGI come from the germline V gene. V shed 3 bases and J shed 8 bases, with 24 bases lying between them. The CDR3: CASSYRAKTGNTGTQYF. Written as DNA, the CDR3 is TGTGCCAGCAGTTATCGAGCTAAGACCGGGAACACCGGTACGCAGTATTTT.

In the case of this clonotype: A read error may be the cause here, since a much bigger clone is one base away. The V call is TRBV4-3, the J call TRBJ2-5; D is ambiguous. The CDR3 extends over 13 amino acids. The germline gives CDR1 LGHNA, CDR2 YSLEER. Here the CDR3 DNA reads TGCGCCAGCAGCCAAGCCTTAAGAGAGAACCAGTACTTC. This encodes CASSQALRENQYF.

This sequence joins TRBV2 and TRBJ1-1; D perhaps matches TRBD1 (5 bases). Trimming took off 6 bases at V and 5 bases at J, with 22 bases between the two ends. Germline CDR1 and CDR2: SNHLY and FYNNEI. The CDR3 extends over 16 amino acids. The CDR3 DNA sequence: TGTGCCAGCAGGCCGGGGCAGGGACGGATAGGGACTGAAGCTTTCTTT. Translating gives CASRPGQGRIGTEAFF. The variable domain in full, with the rest retrieved from reference TRBV2 and TRBJ1-1, is EPEVTQTPSHQVTQMGQEVILRCVPISNHLYFYWYRQILGQKVEFLVSFYNNEISEKSEIFDDQFSVERPDGSNFTLKIRSTKLEDSAMYFCASRPGQGRIGTEAFFGQGTRLTVV.

This rearrangement joins TRBV19 to TRBJ2-5; D uncertain. V was clipped by 8 bases and J by 5 bases, with 12 bases between them. Germline CDR1 and CDR2: LNHDA and SQIVND (reference sequence). The CDR3 spans 12 residues. The CDR3 is CASQAGLETQYF. CDR3 sequence (DNA): TGTGCCAGTCAGGCCGGGCTGGAGACCCAGTACTTC.

This clonotype has a count of ten or more. The V and J genes are TRBV20-1 and TRBJ2-3; 7 bases line up with TRBD1. CDR3 size: 17 residues. CDR1 and CDR2 from the germline V gene are DFQATT and SNEGSKA (reference sequence). After removal of 6 bases from V and 6 bases from J, the junction contained 21 bases not matched to a gene. The DNA for the CDR3 is TGCAGTGCCAACCCCCTCCCAGGGCAAGCCAGGGGGGATACGCAGTATTTT. The encoded protein is CSANPLPGQARGDTQYF.

This clonotype was seen many times. The V gene is TRBV24-1, the J gene TRBJ1-5; 7 bases are a match to TRBD1. The germline CDR1 and CDR2 sequences are KGHDR and SFDVKD. This CDR3 is built from 15 residues. Unmatched junction bases numbered 2, after V lost 2 bases and J lost 2 bases. The CDR3 coding sequence is TGTGCCACCAGTGATTGGGACAGCTGCAATCAGCCCCAGCATTTT. Encoded protein: CATSDWDSCNQPQHF.

This clonotype has just a few counts. This chain connects TRBV18 to TRBJ1-2, with D unresolved. There are 13 residues in the CDR3. Germline assignment: CDR1 KGHSH and CDR2 LQKENI. The V end lost 1 base, the J end lost 8 bases, and 11 bases lay between the germline ends. DNA for the CDR3: TGTGCCAGCTCACCACGGCCTCGGGAAGGCTACACCTTC. Its protein is CASSPRPREGYTF. Full variable domain (outside the CDR3, taken from reference TRBV18 and TRBJ1-2): NAGVMQNPRHLVRRRGQEARLRCSPMKGHSHVYWYRQLPEEGLKFMVYLQKENIIDESGMPKERFSAEFPKEGPSILRIQQVVRGDSAAYFCASSPRPREGYTFGSGTRLTVV.

At least ten counts were recorded for this clonotype. This chain connects TRBV20-1 to TRBJ1-1, with TRBD1 as a possible D gene (6 bases). Trimming removed 4 bases at V and 0 bases at J, with 15 bases between. Germline assignment: CDR1 DFQATT and CDR2 SNEGSKA (reference sequence). The CDR3 is 15 residues long. CDR3 in DNA: TGCAGTGCTAAGCCAGGGGACCTCATGAACACTGAAGCTTTCTTT. This translates into CSAKPGDLMNTEAFF.

The V and J genes are TRBV7-2 and TRBJ2-5, with D perhaps assigned TRBD1 or TRBD2 (5 bases each). This CDR3 is 14 amino acids long. Deletions cut 0 bases from V and 5 bases from J, with 10 bases between. Germline V gene data show CDR1 as SGHTA and CDR2 as FQGNSA. The CDR3: CASSLAGWGETQYF. CDR3 bases: TGTGCCAGCAGCTTAGCGGGCTGGGGGGAGACCCAGTACTTC.

This chain connects TRBV6-1 to TRBJ2-6; weak D call: TRBD1 (6 bases). The CDR3 is 17 residues long. Germline V lookup: CDR1 MNHNS, CDR2 SASEGT. The V and J ends lost 7 bases and 0 bases respectively, with 16 bases between them. The chain's CDR3 is CASNTGTLLSGANVLTF. For the CDR3, the DNA is TGTGCCAGCAACACCGGGACACTCCTCTCTGGGGCCAACGTCCTGACTTTC.

The chain couples TRBV20-1 to TRBJ2-7, with TRBD2 identical over 7 bases. J lost 4 bases, V lost 6 bases, and 9 bases had no gene match. The CDR3 loop spans 13 amino acids. From germline, CDR1 is DFQATT and CDR2 SNEGSKA (reference sequence). The CDR3 DNA is TGCAGTGCCCCATGGGGGGGGTGGTACGAGCAGTACTTC. Protein sequence: CSAPWGGWYEQYF.

This clonotype came up a few times. V usage is TRBV19 and J usage is TRBJ1-4; 8 bases fit TRBD1. With V trimmed by 5 bases and J by 7 bases, 15 bases remained unmatched. CDR3 length: 17 amino acids. CDR1 and CDR2 from the germline V gene are LNHDA and SQIVND (reference sequence). The CDR3 DNA is TGTGCCAGTAGTGGGACAGGAATCTCCCCATCTGGTGAAAAACTGTTTTTT. It yields the protein CASSGTGISPSGEKLFF. Full variable domain (outside the CDR3, taken from reference TRBV19 and TRBJ1-4): DGGITQSPKYLFRKEGQNVTLSCEQNLNHDAMYWYRQDPGQGLRLIYYSQIVNDFQKGDIAEGYSVSREKKESFPLTVTSAQKNPTAFYLCASSGTGISPSGEKLFFGSGTQLSVL.

This clonotype was observed many times. The rearrangement links TRBV6-1 to TRBJ1-1; no clear D gene. Germline CDR1 MNHNS, CDR2 SASEGT. The ends were cut back, 5 bases at V and 1 base at J, with 11 bases in the middle. The CDR3 consists of 14 residues. As DNA, the CDR3 is TGTGCCAGCAGTCTTGGTCGGGGGAACACTGAAGCTTTCTTT. This codes for CASSLGRGNTEAFF.

In its sample, this clonotype was seen once. The chain joins TRBV18 to TRBJ1-1; no definite D call. The CDR3 runs to 15 residues. Trimming left V 2 bases short and J 2 bases short, with 12 bases between. CDR1 KGHSH and CDR2 LQKENI come from the germline V gene. CDR3 DNA: TGTGCCAGCTCACCAACGGGAGAGAGCAACACTGAAGCTTTCTTT. It translates to CASSPTGESNTEAFF.

For this clonotype: This may stem from a read error, because a much larger clone lies one nucleotide away. The rearrangement uses TRBV28 and TRBJ1-6, with D uncertain. CDR1 is MDHEN, CDR2 SYDVKM, per germline. The CDR3 length is 11 residues. DNA of the CDR3: TGTGCCAGCAAAGGCGTTTCACCCCTCGACTTT. Amino acid sequence: CASKGVSPLDF.

This clonotype was observed many times. This rearrangement joins TRBV6-1 to TRBJ1-1, with D tentatively TRBD1 (5 bases). The CDR3 runs 13 residues. Between the trimmed V and J ends, which lost 11 bases and 0 bases, there was a span of 13 bases. Germline V gene data show CDR1 as MNHNS and CDR2 as SASEGT. The chain's CDR3 is CAGAKRMNTEAFF. For the CDR3, the DNA is TGTGCCGGGGCAAAGAGGATGAACACTGAAGCTTTCTTT.

The table lists this clonotype with many counts. An end of the junction differs from the germline gene, which may be a read error. The chain couples TRBV3-1 to TRBJ1-2, with a weak D call TRBD1 (6 bases). The germline V gene has CDR1 LGHDT and CDR2 YNNKEL (reference sequence). This CDR3 contains 12 residues. The CDR3 reads CASTQQGYGYTF. The CDR3 DNA sequence: TGTGCCAGCACCCAACAGGGTTATGGCTACACCTTC.

The gene calls are TRBV12-3 or TRBV12-4 and TRBJ1-2; D not resolved. The V end was cut by 5 bases, the J end by 7 bases, with 11 bases between. This CDR3 is built from 12 residues. The CDR3 is CASSNGESGYTF. As DNA, the CDR3 is TGTGCCAGCAGTAACGGAGAATCTGGCTACACCTTC.

Turning to this clonotype: A read error may be the cause here, since a much bigger clone is one base away. The rearrangement joins TRBV20-1 to TRBJ2-3, with 8 bases lining up with TRBD2. Trimming removed 7 bases from V and 1 base from J; junction bases left unmatched: 7. Germline V CDR1 and CDR2: DFQATT, SNEGSKA (reference sequence). The length of the CDR3 is 14 residues. The CDR3 nucleotides read TGCAGTGACCTACGGGGGGGCGGCACAGATACGCAGTATTTT. It translates to CSDLRGGGTDTQYF.

In this sample, this clonotype is medium-sized. The chain employs TRBV2 and TRBJ2-3; 10 nucleotides agree with TRBD2. V dropped 7 bases and J dropped 0; count of bases not matched to a gene: 4. CDR3 size: 15 residues. Germline CDR1 and CDR2: SNHLY and FYNNEI. Here the CDR3 DNA reads TGTGCCAGCAACTTACTAGCGGGGAGCACAGATACGCAGTATTTT. The encoded protein is CASNLLAGSTDTQYF.

This chain links TRBV12-3 or TRBV12-4 with TRBJ2-2, with D unclear. This CDR3 spans 12 amino acids. The V end lost 4 bases, the J end lost 7 bases, and 7 bases lay between the germline ends. For the CDR3, the DNA is TGTGCCAGCAGTTACCGTATCGGGGAGCTGTTTTTT. Amino acid sequence: CASSYRIGELFF.

A note on this clonotype: This sequence may be a read error, since a much larger clone differs from it by one base. V and J are TRBV27 and TRBJ2-1; D gene uncertain. Between the trimmed V and J ends, which lost 3 bases and 3 bases, there was a span of 12 bases. CDR1 is MNHEY, CDR2 SMNVEV, per germline (reference sequence). The CDR3 is made up of 15 amino acids. The CDR3 loop reads CASSLIINHYNEQFF. DNA of the CDR3: TGTGCCAGCAGTTTGATTATAAATCACTACAATGAGCAGTTCTTC.